The present entry profiles one TCR beta chain with its context. The CDR3 runs 13 residues. Trimming removed 4 bases from V and 4 bases from J, with 10 bases in between. CDR1 is SEHNR, CDR2 FQNEAQ, per germline (reference sequence). The sample originates from a study of blood T cell repertoires in COVID-19. Study-wide context: Italy, Spain and the United States were the sources of the convalescent and acute COVID-19 samples. In each case, the material was cDNA or gDNA derived from T cells, B-cell-depleted T cells, or PBMCs.

Original processing notes: Amplification of reference gene primers was used by the study to estimate nucleated cell counts. The protocol was immunoSEQ multiplex PCR, while the TCRdb copy is restricted to in-frame clones and leaves out a portion. That table gives V, J and clone size, and the DNA gave D and trimming. The sample holds tens of thousands of clones, 83% seen once. The sample taken for sequencing was peripheral blood. The chain carries TRBV7-9 and TRBJ1-1, with TRBD1 as a possible D gene (6 bases). The receptor was derived from a man aged 35-49 years with acute or convalescent COVID-19. The CDR3 loop is CASSSQGGTEAFF. The CDR3 DNA is TGTGCCAGCAGCTCACAGGGTGGCACTGAAGCTTTCTTT.